This T cell receptor beta chain originates from a study of OX40 agonist ivuxolimab in advanced cancers. The overall study: The dose-escalation cohort was about 86% male, with a mean age of around 60 years, ranging about 20 to 79. Study-wide results and limits: Relative to CD4+, CD8+ T cells held more expanded clones on average. Both blood CD4+ and CD8+ T cells showed clonal growth by week 6 at 0.1 to 3.0 mg/kg.

Assay used: immunoSEQ multiplex PCR; TCRdb lists only in-frame clones, some missing. The table records 65,000 to 90,000 clones, over 75% of them present only once. Remarks on this clone: What it binds is unknown.

The CDR3 is 13 amino acids. Germline lookup yields CDR1 SGHRS and CDR2 YFSETQ. Trimming removed 2 bases at V and 6 bases at J, with 8 bases between. Sequencing was performed on CD4+ or CD8+ T cells sorted from blood, taken in a trial of the OX40 agonist ivuxolimab. The sequence was collected from an adult with an advanced solid tumor such as melanoma, head and neck, liver or kidney cancer. The genes are TRBV5-1 and TRBJ2-2; D is unresolved. This CDR3 is CASSFEVSGELFF. The CDR3 coding sequence is TGCGCCAGCAGCTTCGAGGTTTCCGGGGAGCTGTTTTTT. Full variable domain (rest looked up from reference TRBV5-1 and TRBJ2-2): KAGVTQTPRYLIKTRGQQVTLSCSPISGHRSVSWYQQTPGQGLQFLFEYFSETQRNKGNFPGRFSGRQFSNSRSEMNVSTLELGDSALYLCASSFEVSGELFFGEGSRLTVL.